The next 16 T cell receptor beta chains were all read from a single sample in a study of naive and memory T cell subsets. Two oligonucleotides, mixed equimolar, formed the beta constant-region primer covering TRBC1 and TRBC2. Nested alpha and beta constant-region primers with the SP2 primer drove four PCR rounds on ligated cDNA. Using its own MiXCR run on the UMI-ligation and nested PCR reads, TCRdb lists one record per CDR3 protein. This table has some 82,000 distinct CDR3 sequences, about 10% appearing once. Source material: naive CD8+ T cells from blood. These receptors all come from a human donor in good health.

This CDR3 is CASGTSVNEQFF. The CDR3 coding sequence is TGTGCCAGCGGGACTAGCGTCAATGAGCAGTTCTTC. This chain uses TRBV12-3 or TRBV12-4 with TRBJ2-1, with TRBD2 identical over 10 bases. J gave up 6 bases and V 8 bases, and 1 base lay outside the gene matches. This CDR3 has 12 residues.

This clonotype was seen a handful of times. The V and J genes are TRBV25-1 and TRBJ2-4; D possibly corresponds to TRBD1 (6 bases). Trimming took 5 bases from V and 2 from J, leaving 16 bases between them. The CDR3 is 16 residues long. CDR1 is MGHDK, CDR2 SYGVNS, per germline. Here the CDR3 DNA reads TGTGCCAGCAGTCCTTCAACAGGGTCATCCAAAAACATTCAGTACTTC. It encodes CASSPSTGSSKNIQYF.

This rearrangement joins TRBV20-1 to TRBJ2-3; D call uncertain. With 0 bases removed from V and 4 bases from J, the gap between germline ends came to 8 bases. This CDR3 comprises 13 residues. Germline CDR1 and CDR2: DFQATT and SNEGSKA (reference sequence). The CDR3 loop is CSAREGIPDTQYF. The CDR3 DNA reads TGCAGTGCTAGAGAGGGGATACCAGATACGCAGTATTTT.

This clonotype was seen repeatedly, ten times or more. This sequence joins TRBV12-3 or TRBV12-4 and TRBJ2-1; 11 nucleotides match TRBD2. The V segment lost 5 bases and the J segment 10 bases; nucleotides outside the gene matches: 13. This CDR3 contains 16 residues. CDR3 amino acids: CASSPTGLAALEEQFF. CDR3 DNA sequence: TGTGCCAGCAGTCCCACGGGACTAGCGGCCCTGGAAGAGCAGTTCTTC.

V usage is TRBV20-1 and J usage is TRBJ2-1, with D perhaps TRBD2 (5 bases). This CDR3 is 15 amino acids long. V was trimmed by 6 bases and J by 4 bases, leaving 19 bases between them. CDR1 is DFQATT and CDR2 is SNEGSKA in the germline V gene (reference sequence). The CDR3 loop reads CSAPTIAGKYNEQFF. The DNA for the CDR3 is TGCAGTGCCCCAACTATTGCGGGCAAATACAATGAGCAGTTCTTC.

This clonotype was found a few times. The chain has TRBV5-4 and TRBJ2-7, with 10 positions matching TRBD1. V trimming: 3 bases; J trimming: 5 bases; junction bases outside the gene matches: 5. This CDR3 is 14 amino acids long. CDR1 and CDR2 from the germline V gene are SGHNT and YYREEE (reference sequence). CDR3 nucleotide sequence: TGTGCCAGCAGCTCGAGGACAGGGGGTGACGAGCAGTACTTC. Protein product: CASSSRTGGDEQYF. Supplemented by reference TRBV5-4 and TRBJ2-7, the full variable domain reads ETGVTQSPTHLIKTRGQQVTLRCSSQSGHNTVSWYQQALGQGPQFIFQYYREEENGRGNFPPRFSGLQFPNYSSELNVNALELDDSALYLCASSSRTGGDEQYFGPGTRLTVT.

This clonotype occurred many times. The chain couples TRBV4-1 to TRBJ2-1; no clear D gene. The CDR3 sequence is 12 residues long. CDR1 and CDR2 from the germline V gene are MGHRA and YSYEKL. The germline V and J ends were trimmed by 1 base and 4 bases, with 2 bases remaining between them. CDR3 sequence: CASSQVYNEQFF. In DNA, the CDR3 is TGCGCCAGCAGCCAAGTATACAATGAGCAGTTCTTC.

This clonotype appeared many times. The gene calls are TRBV29-1 and TRBJ2-1, with 9 bases fitting TRBD2. The CDR3 is 13 amino acids. CDR1 is SQVTM, CDR2 ANQGSEA, per germline. V shed 2 bases, J shed 7 bases, and the junction held 3 bases outside the gene matches. CDR3 bases: TGCAGCGTTGAACTAGCGGGAATTAATGAGCAGTTCTTC. Translation: CSVELAGINEQFF.

This clonotype was detected a few times. The rearrangement joins TRBV7-9 to TRBJ2-3; 12 bases match TRBD2. The junction had 9 bases not matched to a gene; V was cut back by 5 bases and J by 0 bases. CDR1 and CDR2 from the germline V gene are SEHNR and FQNEAQ (reference sequence). CDR3 length equals 18 residues. The CDR3 region is CASSGRLAGDLSTDTQYF. CDR3 in DNA: TGTGCCAGCAGCGGGAGACTAGCGGGAGATCTGAGCACAGATACGCAGTATTTT.

The chain is built from TRBV5-1 and TRBJ2-1, with TRBD2 matching over 8 bases. The V gene's germline CDR1 is SGHRS and CDR2 YFSETQ. The junction had 5 bases not matched to a gene; V was cut back by 0 bases and J by 6 bases. The CDR3 is made up of 15 amino acids. CDR3 coding DNA: TGCGCCAGCAGCTTGGGCGCGGGGACTAGCAATGAGCAGTTCTTC. Translated, it gives CASSLGAGTSNEQFF.

V gene TRBV29-1 combines with J gene TRBJ2-1, with 7 nucleotides matching TRBD2. Germline-derived CDR1 and CDR2 are SQVTM and ANQGSEA. The CDR3 runs 14 residues. J was trimmed by 4 bases and V by 5 bases; bases with no gene match: 8. In DNA, the CDR3 is TGCAGCGTTCACGGAGCGGGGAAATACAATGAGCAGTTCTTC. The encoded protein is CSVHGAGKYNEQFF.

The chain joins TRBV20-1 to TRBJ1-5; TRBD1 is a possible D gene (6 bases). Germline V gene lookup returns CDR1 DFQATT and CDR2 SNEGSKA (reference sequence). This CDR3 is built from 13 residues. Trimming took off 5 bases at V and 6 bases at J, with 14 bases between the two ends. CDR3 region: CSALQGGGQPQHF. The CDR3 coding sequence is TGCAGTGCTCTACAGGGAGGGGGTCAGCCCCAGCATTTT.

V is TRBV11-1 and J is TRBJ1-6, with 7 bases lining up with TRBD1. CDR1 is SGHAT and CDR2 is FQDESV in the germline V gene (reference sequence). This CDR3 is 15 amino acids long. Germline trimming cut 5 bases from V and 10 bases from J; bases unmatched to any gene: 11. The CDR3 DNA reads TGTGCCAGCAGCGCCCTGACAGGGCTACGGTCACCCCTCCACTTT. Translating gives CASSALTGLRSPLHF.

In this sample, this clonotype turned up many times. This chain joins TRBV5-4 and TRBJ2-1; no reliable D call. From germline, CDR1 is SGHNT and CDR2 YYREEE (reference sequence). The CDR3 sequence is 13 residues long. V was pared by 4 bases and J by 5 bases, with 10 bases between. CDR3 amino acids: CASSHDANNEQFF. CDR3 in DNA: TGTGCCAGCAGCCATGATGCGAACAATGAGCAGTTCTTC. Full variable domain (missing parts from reference TRBV5-4 and TRBJ2-1): ETGVTQSPTHLIKTRGQQVTLRCSSQSGHNTVSWYQQALGQGPQFIFQYYREEENGRGNFPPRFSGLQFPNYSSELNVNALELDDSALYLCASSHDANNEQFFGPGTRLTVL.

This clonotype came up a few times. The V call is TRBV25-1, the J call TRBJ2-7; the D gene is possibly TRBD2 (6 bases). The CDR3 is made up of 14 amino acids. Trimming shortened V by 5 bases and J by 2 bases, and 13 bases separated the two germline ends. The germline gives CDR1 MGHDK, CDR2 SYGVNS. CDR3 amino acids: CASSWASATYEQYF. CDR3 DNA sequence: TGTGCCAGCAGTTGGGCTAGCGCAACCTACGAGCAGTACTTC.

Concerning this clonotype itself: A much larger clone lies a single base off, so this may be a read error. The rearrangement links TRBV10-2 to TRBJ2-1, with D perhaps being TRBD1 or TRBD2 (5 bases each). Germline CDR1 and CDR2: WSHSY and SAAADI. The length of the CDR3 is 11 residues. V was trimmed by 4 bases and J by 11 bases, leaving 9 bases between them. This CDR3 is CASSAGAQQFF. The CDR3 DNA reads TGCGCCAGCAGTGCCGGGGCCCAGCAGTTCTTC.